This T cell receptor (beta chain) was identified during a study of graft-versus-host responses after intestinal transplantation. For the study at large: All recipients were transplanted with multivisceral, liver-intestinal, or isolated intestinal grafts. Anti-thymocyte globulin was used for induction in all recipients, who then took tacrolimus and steroids for about 3 years. Broader study findings: An association linked early post-transplant HvG declines with peak circulating GvH clone levels. GvH clones were identified in recipient marrow, with some first appearing in ileum or blood.

Trimming left V 2 bases short and J 1 base short, with 9 bases between. This CDR3 is 14 amino acids long. CDR1 and CDR2 (germline): MNHNY, SVGAGI (reference sequence). A few counts support this clone. What it binds is unknown. Clones were read by immunoSEQ multiplex PCR, and TCRdb kept only the in-frame ones, dropping some. In the table there are about 88,000 clones, over 90% of which are singletons. This specimen was unstimulated CD4+ T cells sorted from spleen or lymph node cells, taken before transplant. J is TRBJ2-7 and V is TRBV6-6; D not resolved. The TCR originated in a human donor who was the organ donor for an intestinal transplant. CDR3 residues: CASSYGWGSYEQYF. The DNA of the CDR3 is TGTGCCAGCAGTTACGGATGGGGATCCTACGAGCAGTACTTC.